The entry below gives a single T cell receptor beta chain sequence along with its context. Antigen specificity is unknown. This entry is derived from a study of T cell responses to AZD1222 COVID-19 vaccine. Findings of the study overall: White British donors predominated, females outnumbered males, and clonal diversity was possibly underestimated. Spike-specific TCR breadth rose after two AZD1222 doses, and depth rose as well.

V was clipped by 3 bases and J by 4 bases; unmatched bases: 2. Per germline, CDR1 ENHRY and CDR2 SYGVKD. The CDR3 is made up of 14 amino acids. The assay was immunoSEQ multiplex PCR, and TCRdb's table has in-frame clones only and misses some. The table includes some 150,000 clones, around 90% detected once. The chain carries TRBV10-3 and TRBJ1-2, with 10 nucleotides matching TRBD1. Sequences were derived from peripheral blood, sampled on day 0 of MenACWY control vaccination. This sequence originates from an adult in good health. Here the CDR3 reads CAISEGTGAYGYTF. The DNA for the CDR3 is TGTGCCATCAGTGAAGGGACAGGGGCCTATGGCTACACCTTC.